This T cell receptor beta chain comes out of a study of shared clonotypes between healthy human individuals. The CDR3 sequence is 13 residues long. The V and J ends lost 5 bases and 2 bases respectively, with 10 bases between them. Germline CDR1 is MNHNS and CDR2 is SASEGT. As defined, naive CD8 cells were CD45RO-negative and positively selected for CCR7, with terminally differentiated effector memory CD45RA+ cells excluded. Clones were sequenced by immunoSEQ multiplex PCR, and TCRdb holds only the in-frame ones, with some missing. The table records around 2,000,000 clones, about 95% of them present only once.

The chain uses TRBV6-1 and TRBJ2-7; no definite D call. This receptor was identified in a man between 18 and 29 years old in good health. The sample comprised naive CD8+ T cells sorted from blood. In DNA form, the CDR3 reads TGTGCCAGCAGTCCGGGTTATCCCTACGAGCAGTACTTC. This gives the protein CASSPGYPYEQYF.